This T cell receptor beta chain stems from a study of vaccination effects on CD4 cells after COVID-19. General observations from the study: Just 1 of 255 vaccine-induced clones in healthy recipients was cross-reactive.

As regards this clone: Antigen unknown.

Antigen-specific CD4+ T cells were expanded (with viral peptide pools) by the ViraFEST assay ahead of sequencing. Cells that had been cultured for roughly ten days were the source of isolated CD4+ T cells. Participants received two doses of either the BNT162b2 or mRNA-1273 vaccine. Half-medium exchanges with IL-2 medium took place on days 3 and 7. Produced via immunoSEQ multiplex PCR; TCRdb's table is partial and in-frame only. The sample contains roughly 71,000 clones, 70% to 90% of which appear only once. The sequencing here drew on CD4+ T cells from PBMCs cultured with HCoV-229E spike peptides, taken after COVID-19 vaccination. This receptor was obtained from a human donor who received a COVID-19 vaccine.

CDR3 sequence (DNA): TGCGCCAGCAGGGGGGCAACGGTAAACACTGAAGCTTTCTTT. Its translation is CASRGATVNTEAFF. This rearrangement joins TRBV4-1 to TRBJ1-1, with D perhaps matching TRBD1 (6 bases). The CDR3 loop spans 14 amino acids. Germline CDR1 is MGHRA and CDR2 is YSYEKL. Trimming cost V 6 bases and J 2 bases, with 13 bases left between them.